This T cell receptor (beta chain) originates from a study of shared clonotypes between healthy human individuals. Whole-study results and caveats: The low donor count limited represented genetic and exposure-history diversity. Naive subsets tended to show greater estimated richness than memory subsets.

Worth noting for this clone: The antigen is not known.

Sequencing used immunoSEQ multiplex PCR; TCRdb keeps in-frame clones, though not all of them. This table holds some 700,000 clones, 90% found once. The donors, healthy adults who were HIV-negative, had experienced no recent acute infections or vaccinations. Germline V gene lookup returns CDR1 MDHEN and CDR2 SYDVKM. Trimming shortened V by 3 bases and J by 5 bases, and 10 bases separated the two germline ends. The CDR3 runs 13 residues. The chain links TRBV28 to TRBJ1-1, with D hard to call. The clonotype was recovered from a man aged 18-30 years in good health. Some clones in this sample may be carry-over from other donors' samples. The sequenced sample consisted of memory CD8+ T cells from PBMCs. Subset of the sample: CD45RO+ cells pooled with CCR7-negative TemRA cells. The DNA for the CDR3 is TGTGCCAGCAGTTTTGGTGTGGGTACTGAAGCTTTCTTT. Protein: CASSFGVGTEAFF.